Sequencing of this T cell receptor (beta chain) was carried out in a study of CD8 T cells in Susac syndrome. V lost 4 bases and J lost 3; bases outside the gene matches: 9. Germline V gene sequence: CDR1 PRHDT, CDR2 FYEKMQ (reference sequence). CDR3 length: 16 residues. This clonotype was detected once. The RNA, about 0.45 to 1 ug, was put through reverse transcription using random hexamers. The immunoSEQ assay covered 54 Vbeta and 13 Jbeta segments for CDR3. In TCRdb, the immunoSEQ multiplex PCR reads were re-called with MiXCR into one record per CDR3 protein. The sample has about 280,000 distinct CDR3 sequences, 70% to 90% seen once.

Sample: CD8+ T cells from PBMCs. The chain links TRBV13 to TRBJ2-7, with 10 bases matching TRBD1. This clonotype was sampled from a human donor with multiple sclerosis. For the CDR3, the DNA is TGTGCCAGCAGCTCCCAGGGACAGGGGAAAGGCTACGAGCAGTACTTC. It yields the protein CASSSQGQGKGYEQYF.